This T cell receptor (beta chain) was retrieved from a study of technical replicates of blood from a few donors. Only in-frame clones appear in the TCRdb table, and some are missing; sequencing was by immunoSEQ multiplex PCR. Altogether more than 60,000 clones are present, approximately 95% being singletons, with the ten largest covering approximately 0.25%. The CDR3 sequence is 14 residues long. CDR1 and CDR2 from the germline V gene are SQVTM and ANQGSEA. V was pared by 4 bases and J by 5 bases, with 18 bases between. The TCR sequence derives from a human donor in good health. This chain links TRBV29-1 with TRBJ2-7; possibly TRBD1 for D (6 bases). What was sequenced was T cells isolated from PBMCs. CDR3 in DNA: TGCAGCGTTGGGGACACTTCACCGGTCCACGAGCAGTACTTC. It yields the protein CSVGDTSPVHEQYF.